This T cell receptor beta chain originates from a study of shared clonotypes between healthy human individuals. Germline lookup yields CDR1 SGDLS and CDR2 YYNGEE. The CDR3 is 16 residues long. V was clipped by 4 bases and J by 2 bases; unmatched bases: 4. As to this clone: Other DNA sequences in this sample translate to the same CDR3.

This table comes from immunoSEQ multiplex PCR, and its TCRdb copy is limited to in-frame clones, with some not included. This sample has roughly 2.5 million clones, with around 90% found just once. The chain combines TRBV9 with TRBJ2-5, with 14 bases identical to TRBD2. Sequences were obtained from naive CD4+ T cells sorted from blood. Subset defined: CD45RA+ positively selected. This TCR derives from a man between 18 and 29 years old in good health. CDR3 in amino acids: CASSPGLAGGQETQYF. The CDR3 DNA reads as TGTGCCAGCAGCCCCGGACTAGCGGGAGGACAAGAGACCCAGTACTTC.